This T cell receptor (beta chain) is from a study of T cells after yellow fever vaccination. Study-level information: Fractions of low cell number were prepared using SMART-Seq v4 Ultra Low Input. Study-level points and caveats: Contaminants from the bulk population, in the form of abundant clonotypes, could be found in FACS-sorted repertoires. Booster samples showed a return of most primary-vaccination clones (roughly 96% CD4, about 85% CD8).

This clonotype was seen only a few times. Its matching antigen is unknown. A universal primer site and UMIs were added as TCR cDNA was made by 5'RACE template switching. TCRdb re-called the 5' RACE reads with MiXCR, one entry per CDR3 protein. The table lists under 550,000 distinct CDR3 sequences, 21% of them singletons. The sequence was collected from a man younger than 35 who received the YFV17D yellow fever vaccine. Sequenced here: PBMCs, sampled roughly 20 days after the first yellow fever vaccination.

Here the CDR3 reads CASSQDRAATYNEQFF. CDR3 DNA: TGTGCCAGCAGCCAAGATCGAGCGGCAACCTACAATGAGCAGTTCTTC. V gene TRBV4-2 combines with J gene TRBJ2-1, with D possibly TRBD2 on 5 matching bases. The CDR3 totals 16 residues. In germline, CDR1 is LGHNA, CDR2 YNFKEQ. V was clipped by 0 bases and J by 2 bases, with 11 bases between them.